This TCR beta chain was sequenced for a study of beta chain features in type 1 diabetes. Study conclusions and caveats: Researchers report that Type 1 diabetes patients had moderately but significantly shorter TCRB CDR3s across all four CD4+ subsets.

Every isolated RNA sample was fully reverse transcribed, so sequencing captured expressed TCRB transcripts. Clones were read by immunoSEQ multiplex PCR, and TCRdb kept only the in-frame ones, dropping some. The sample has fewer than 350,000 clones, 15% seen once. To note about this clone: As yet, its antigen is unknown.

Sequences were obtained from naive CD4+ T cells from blood. The receptor was derived from a man between 18 and 35 years old with type 1 diabetes.

The CDR3 protein is CASSPIYRLSYNEQFF. The CDR3 DNA reads TGTGCCAGCAGTCCCATCTATAGACTTTCCTACAATGAGCAGTTCTTC. The chain joins TRBV28 to TRBJ2-1; the D is unclear. The V and J ends lost 5 bases and 1 base respectively, with 15 bases between them. This CDR3 contains 16 residues. CDR1 is MDHEN, CDR2 SYDVKM, per germline.